A selection of T cell receptor beta chains follows, all from one sample in a study of shared clonotypes between healthy human individuals. Assay used: immunoSEQ multiplex PCR; TCRdb lists only in-frame clones, some missing. The sample holds over 2 million clones; roughly 95% are singletons and the top ten take around 1.1%. The sample was naive CD8+ T cells sorted from blood. These receptor sequences come from a man aged 18 to 29 in good health. CDR3s include the opening cysteine and the closing phenylalanine or tryptophan.

TRBV7-9	CASSLQGNGKNIQYF
TRBV7-9	CASSFSGLAGYEQYF
TRBV7-9	CASSFSSSYEQYF
TRBV7-9	CASSPDGGSYNEQFF
TRBV10-1	CASSGANGELFF
TRBV6-5	CASSYSETLSYEQYF
TRBV7-9	CASSSPPGLATEQFF
TRBV27	CASNPGTRLDIYEQYF
TRBV5-4	CASSLGNEQFF
TRBV27	CASSTGQGVLGNTEAFF
TRBV9	CASSPPAGLYNEQFF
TRBV11-2	CASSLAQGRNIQYF
TRBV29-1	CSAAKLAGGETQYF
TRBV6-6	CASSYSGGTDEQFF
TRBV7-3	CASSLFGGTDTQYF
TRBV6-5	CASGDRSSYEQYF
TRBV9	CASSVDSSNGPGNTIYF
TRBV7-9	CASRPISGSSSTDTQYF
TRBV27	CASSLSDSGGYTF
TRBV4-1	CASSQGHTGEQFF
TRBV30	CAWSVGGGTQYF
TRBV29-1	CSVEGGQITDTQYF
TRBV2	CASSEGPVGTDTQYF
TRBV10-3	CAISPRDSDTQYF
TRBV13	CASSPRVGSPLHF
TRBV7-9	CASSSAQGGDEKLFF
TRBV6-5	CASSFGGGAGETQYF
TRBV5-4	CASSLVGSGTEAFF
TRBV4-2	CASAWTGEANYGYTF
TRBV6-6	CASTSAGTYNEQFF
TRBV7-9	CASSSGGQGGSPLHF
TRBV28	CASSSPRELFF
TRBV5-1	CASSSNQVNPYEQYF
TRBV6-5	CASSQTGNQPQHF
TRBV4-1	CASTLAPNTEAFF
TRBV7-2	CASSLLAGLSTDTQYF
TRBV28	CASSYDREGALTDTQYF